This T cell receptor (beta chain) was recorded in a study of cytomegalovirus exposure and HLA in healthy donors. Germline-derived CDR1 and CDR2 are LNHNV and YYDKDF (reference sequence). This CDR3 region has 15 residues. V shed 0 bases and J shed 1 base, with 9 bases lying between them. The study ran its PCR with 60 Vbeta and 13 Jbeta primers. The repertoire was sequenced with immunoSEQ multiplex PCR; TCRdb's copy has only in-frame clones and lacks some. The sample totals 45,000 to 65,000 clones; its top ten clones hold 9.5% to 15%. The clonotype comes from a man younger than 35 in good health and CMV-seropositive. Material: PBMCs. This rearrangement joins TRBV15 to TRBJ1-1; D ambiguous. In DNA form, the CDR3 reads TGTGCCACCAGCAGAGATCGGGCGGGGAACACTGAAGCTTTCTTT. This translates into CATSRDRAGNTEAFF.